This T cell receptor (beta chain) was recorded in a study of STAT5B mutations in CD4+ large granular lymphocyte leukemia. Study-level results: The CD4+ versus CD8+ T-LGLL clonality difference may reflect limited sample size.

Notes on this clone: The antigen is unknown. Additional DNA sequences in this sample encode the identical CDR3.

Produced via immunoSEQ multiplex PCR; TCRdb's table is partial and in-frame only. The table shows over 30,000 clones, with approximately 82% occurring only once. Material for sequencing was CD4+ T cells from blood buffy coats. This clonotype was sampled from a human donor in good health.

This CDR3 is CATSREGNQPQHF. CDR3 sequence (DNA): TGTGCCACCAGCAGAGAAGGCAATCAGCCCCAGCATTTT. The gene calls are TRBV15 and TRBJ1-5; D is uncertain. The CDR3 runs 13 residues. Germline V gene sequence: CDR1 LNHNV, CDR2 YYDKDF (reference sequence). V gave up 0 bases and J gave up 2 bases, with 2 bases separating them. Based on the CDR3 plus reference TRBV15 and TRBJ1-5, the full variable domain is DAMVIQNPRYQVTQFGKPVTLSCSQTLNHNVMYWYQQKSSQAPKLLFHYYDKDFNNEADTPDNFQSRRPNTSFCFLDIRSPGLGDTAMYLCATSREGNQPQHFGDGTRLSIL.